This T cell receptor (beta chain) derives from a study of cytomegalovirus exposure and HLA in healthy donors. This clone was detected only once. The CDR3 sequence is 15 residues long. V was pared by 4 bases and J by 3 bases, with 16 bases between. CDR1 is MNHNS, CDR2 SASEGT, per germline. This PCR relied on a set of 60 Vbeta primers and 13 Jbeta primers. Using immunoSEQ multiplex PCR, the repertoire was profiled, and TCRdb retains in-frame clones only, with some absent. Here the sample spans some 180,000 clones, 65% to 80% being singletons. The source is a woman aged 30 to 39 in good health and CMV-seropositive. Sequencing was done on a sample of PBMCs. The V call is TRBV6-1, the J call TRBJ2-7, with D perhaps matching TRBD2 (6 bases). CDR3: CASSGRQMGGYEQYF. The CDR3 region has the DNA TGTGCCAGCAGTGGCCGCCAGATGGGGGGCTACGAGCAGTACTTC.